This passage covers 13 T cell receptor beta chains from one sample sequenced in a study of beta chain features in type 1 diabetes. The investigators reverse transcribed all of the isolated RNA, so they sequenced expressed TCRB transcripts. Clones were sequenced by immunoSEQ multiplex PCR, and TCRdb holds only the in-frame ones, with some missing. The table includes 970,000 or so clones, roughly 17% detected once. The source material was naive CD4+ T cells from blood. The receptors originated from a woman aged 18-30 years in good health.

The V gene is TRBV5-1, the J gene TRBJ2-7; either TRBD1 or TRBD2 may supply D (5 bases each). Germline assignment: CDR1 SGHRS and CDR2 YFSETQ. V shed 4 bases and J shed 5 bases, with 22 bases lying between them. CDR3 length: 16 amino acids. CDR3 region: CASSALGGAGSDEQYF. For the CDR3, the DNA is TGCGCCAGCAGCGCCCTAGGTGGGGCAGGGAGCGACGAGCAGTACTTC. The whole variable domain, remainder taken from reference TRBV5-1 and TRBJ2-7, is KAGVTQTPRYLIKTRGQQVTLSCSPISGHRSVSWYQQTPGQGLQFLFEYFSETQRNKGNFPGRFSGRQFSNSRSEMNVSTLELGDSALYLCASSALGGAGSDEQYFGPGTRLTVT.

The sample holds a few counts of this clone. Distinct nucleotide sequences in the sample also encode this CDR3. The chain combines TRBV10-3 with TRBJ2-5; no firm D call. The CDR3 is made up of 11 amino acids. From germline, CDR1 is ENHRY and CDR2 SYGVKD. The germline V and J ends were trimmed by 6 bases and 0 bases, with 2 bases remaining between them. CDR3 in amino acids: CAIRDQETQYF. The CDR3 coding sequence is TGTGCCATCAGGGACCAAGAGACCCAGTACTTC.

This chain uses TRBV6-1 with TRBJ1-1; D gene unclear. The CDR3 has 11 residues. V was cut by 6 bases and J by 12 bases, with 14 bases left in between. Germline lookup yields CDR1 MNHNS and CDR2 SASEGT. CDR3 coding DNA: TGTGCCAGCAGCTCCGGCCTCAAGACTTTCTTT. It codes for CASSSGLKTFF.

The chain joins TRBV20-1 to TRBJ2-1, with D uncertain. From germline, CDR1 is DFQATT and CDR2 SNEGSKA (reference sequence). This CDR3 has 11 residues. Trimming removed 4 bases at V and 5 bases at J, with 6 bases between. Here the CDR3 DNA reads TGCAGTGCTACCCCCCACAATGAGCAGTTCTTC. Protein: CSATPHNEQFF.

This clone has more than one count but fewer than ten. The chain recombines TRBV27 with TRBJ1-2, with 9 positions matching TRBD1. There are 14 residues in the CDR3. In germline, CDR1 is MNHEY, CDR2 SMNVEV (reference sequence). The V segment lost 6 bases and the J segment 4 bases; nucleotides outside the gene matches: 6. The CDR3 reads CASSSQGAGYGYTF. The CDR3 nucleotides are TGTGCCAGCAGCTCACAGGGGGCAGGCTATGGCTACACCTTC.

This clone was counted only a few times. The chain has TRBV9 and TRBJ1-3; tentative D call: TRBD1 (6 bases). In germline, CDR1 is SGDLS, CDR2 YYNGEE. V lost 2 bases and J lost 4, with 16 bases in between. The CDR3 is made up of 16 amino acids. CDR3 coding DNA: TGTGCCAGCAGCGTCGGGACACACACCTTCGGAAACACCATATATTTT. Protein: CASSVGTHTFGNTIYF.

The gene calls are TRBV29-1 and TRBJ1-2; TRBD1 matches at 7 bases. The ends lost 7 bases at V and 0 bases at J; junction bases unmatched: 11. The CDR3 sequence is 15 residues long. Germline V gene sequence: CDR1 SQVTM, CDR2 ANQGSEA. The chain's CDR3 is CSALPPGTANYGYTF. The CDR3 DNA is TGCAGCGCCCTCCCCCCCGGGACAGCTAACTATGGCTACACCTTC.

This clone has a handful of counts. The CDR3 region is CASRTHNSEAFF. CDR3 bases: TGTGCCAGTAGGACCCATAACTCTGAAGCTTTCTTT. The V call is TRBV19, the J call TRBJ1-1; D not resolved. This CDR3 comprises 12 residues. Trimming removed 6 bases at V and 6 bases at J, with 11 bases between. Germline V gene lookup returns CDR1 LNHDA and CDR2 SQIVND (reference sequence).

This clone was observed a handful of times. The chain combines TRBV19 with TRBJ2-2, with D possibly TRBD2 on 6 matching bases. V was pared by 7 bases and J by 7 bases, with 10 bases between. This CDR3 spans 12 amino acids. The V gene's germline CDR1 is LNHDA and CDR2 SQIVND (reference sequence). CDR3 DNA: TGTGCCAGTATGGGACTGCGCGGGGAGCTGTTTTTT. Translating gives CASMGLRGELFF.

This clone has only a few counts. The genes are TRBV7-2 and TRBJ2-7; possibly TRBD1 or TRBD2 for D (5 bases each). Trimming removed 5 bases from V and 0 bases from J, with 14 bases in between. The germline V gene encodes CDR1 SGHTA and CDR2 FQGNSA. The CDR3 length is 15 residues. CDR3 bases: TGTGCCAGCAGCCACTGGGGACGGACCTCCTACGAGCAGTACTTC. Translating gives CASSHWGRTSYEQYF.

Turning to this clone: Other DNA variants within this sample encode the same CDR3. The chain has TRBV19 and TRBJ2-7, with a tentative D call TRBD1 (6 bases). The CDR3 sequence is 12 residues long. V was trimmed by 4 bases and J by 3 bases, leaving 7 bases between them. Germline V gives CDR1 LNHDA, CDR2 SQIVND (reference sequence). The CDR3: CASSTQGYEQYF. In DNA, the CDR3 is TGTGCCAGTAGTACACAGGGCTACGAGCAGTACTTC.

This clone has just a few counts. The chain carries TRBV15 and TRBJ2-2; possible D gene TRBD2, 6 bases. The CDR3 length is 14 residues. CDR1 is LNHNV, CDR2 YYDKDF, per germline (reference sequence). Trimming took off 3 bases at V and 7 bases at J, with 12 bases between the two ends. The CDR3 spells CATSSPGGIGELFF. The DNA for the CDR3 is TGTGCCACCAGCAGCCCCGGGGGAATCGGGGAGCTGTTTTTT.

This clone was observed a handful of times. The DNA is omitted, as the CDR3 cannot be located on it reliably, and the CDR3 follows TCRdb's listing. The rearrangement joins TRBV7-2 to TRBJ2-5. The CDR3 totals 14 residues, both ends included. CDR1 and CDR2 from the germline V gene are SGHTA and FQGNSA. The CDR3 region is CASSFGPGQETQYF.